The 15 T cell receptor beta chains below were found in one sample sequenced in a study of control samples from healthy donors and cancer patients. Assay used: immunoSEQ multiplex PCR; TCRdb lists only in-frame clones, some missing. Of about 180,000 clones in the sample, just over 90% are singletons; the top ten hold 1.2% to 1.5%. Specimen: blood. The receptors derive from a man aged 25-45 years in good health.

The J gene is TRBJ2-7, the V gene TRBV11-2; D remains ambiguous. Trimming took 6 bases from V and 5 from J, leaving 8 bases between them. Germline V lookup: CDR1 SGHAT, CDR2 FQNNGV. This CDR3 has 11 amino acids. The CDR3 spells CASRRENEQYF. In DNA, the CDR3 is TGTGCCAGCAGACGAGAGAACGAGCAGTACTTC.

CDR3 amino acids: CATSDLTGGLDTQYF. The CDR3 coding sequence is TGTGCCACCAGTGATTTGACAGGGGGGCTAGATACGCAGTATTTT. The rearrangement joins TRBV24-1 to TRBJ2-3; the match to TRBD1 covers 8 bases. V gave up 0 bases and J gave up 5 bases; unmatched junction bases: 3. Germline V gene sequence: CDR1 KGHDR, CDR2 SFDVKD. The CDR3 length is 15 residues.

The chain has TRBV6-9 and TRBJ2-7; no firm D call. The germline V and J ends were trimmed by 4 bases and 5 bases, with 9 bases remaining between them. Germline CDR1 is MNHGY and CDR2 is SVAAGI. CDR3 size: 12 residues. The CDR3 sequence: CASSSLGNEQYF. In DNA, the CDR3 is TGTGCCAGCAGTTCTCTAGGTAACGAGCAGTACTTC.

The V call is TRBV29-1, the J call TRBJ2-7; D may match TRBD1 or TRBD2 (5 bases each). The CDR3 loop spans 14 amino acids. The germline CDR1 and CDR2 sequences are SQVTM and ANQGSEA. The CDR3 spells CRPGGQGSLYEQYF. The CDR3 DNA follows: TGCAGACCTGGCGGGCAGGGAAGTTTGTACGAGCAGTACTTC.

The chain joins TRBV6-6 to TRBJ1-1; D is uncertain. The CDR3 has 12 amino acids. CDR1 MNHNY and CDR2 SVGAGI come from the germline V gene (reference sequence). The V gene lost 6 bases and the J gene lost 2 bases, with 7 bases spanning the gap. Here the CDR3 reads CASRHKNTEAFF. For the CDR3, the DNA is TGTGCCAGCAGGCACAAAAACACTGAAGCTTTCTTT.

The chain has TRBV29-1 and TRBJ2-1; D possibly corresponds to TRBD2 (6 bases). CDR1 SQVTM and CDR2 ANQGSEA come from the germline V gene. With 6 bases removed from V and 1 base from J, the gap between germline ends came to 13 bases. The CDR3 totals 14 residues. The CDR3 reads CSVVGEVSYNEQFF. CDR3 DNA: TGCAGCGTGGTGGGGGAGGTTTCCTACAATGAGCAGTTCTTC.

The V gene is TRBV28, the J gene TRBJ1-2; 8 positions match TRBD1. The CDR3 covers 15 residues. Germline lookup yields CDR1 MDHEN and CDR2 SYDVKM. V lost 8 bases, J lost 8 bases, and 16 bases stayed unmatched. The CDR3 DNA follows: TGTGCCAGCGAGACGGTGACAGGGGATTTAAGAGGCTACACCTTC. It specifies CASETVTGDLRGYTF.

This sequence joins TRBV9 and TRBJ1-2, with D unclear. V shed 0 bases and J shed 4 bases, with 13 bases lying between them. CDR1 and CDR2 (germline): SGDLS, YYNGEE. The CDR3 contains 15 residues. The CDR3 here is CASSVGTVRGYGYTF. CDR3 in DNA: TGTGCCAGCAGCGTAGGCACGGTGCGAGGCTATGGCTACACCTTC.

V usage is TRBV4-1 and J usage is TRBJ1-4; D call uncertain. Germline V CDR1 and CDR2: MGHRA, YSYEKL. This CDR3 region has 13 residues. Trimming removed 1 base from V and 8 bases from J, with 8 bases in between. CDR3 bases: TGCGCCAGCAGCCAAGGGGGTAACGAAAAACTGTTTTTT. This encodes CASSQGGNEKLFF.

This clone occurred once. J is TRBJ1-1 and V is TRBV7-9; weak D call: TRBD1 (6 bases). CDR3 size: 14 residues. V was shortened by 7 bases and J by 6 bases, with 18 bases between the two germline ends. Germline values: CDR1 SEHNR, CDR2 FQNEAQ (reference sequence). CDR3 loop: CASTSIDRISEAFF. CDR3 DNA: TGTGCCAGCACCTCCATAGACAGGATATCTGAAGCTTTCTTT.

The genes are TRBV2 and TRBJ1-1; the D is unclear. Germline loops: CDR1 SNHLY, CDR2 FYNNEI. The CDR3 is 14 amino acids. V lost 7 bases, J lost 0 bases, and 12 bases lay in between. Written as DNA, the CDR3 is TGTGCCAGCACTGTAGCCCTCATGAACACTGAAGCTTTCTTT. Its protein product is CASTVALMNTEAFF.

In its sample, this clone was seen a few times. This chain links TRBV6-6 with TRBJ2-5; 7 bases match TRBD2. Germline V lookup: CDR1 MNHNY, CDR2 SVGAGI (reference sequence). This CDR3 spans 15 amino acids. V trimming: 3 bases; J trimming: 5 bases; junction bases outside the gene matches: 9. CDR3 in amino acids: CASSYGSGVGETQYF. The DNA of the CDR3 is TGTGCCAGCAGTTATGGAAGCGGGGTTGGGGAGACCCAGTACTTC.

The J gene is TRBJ2-7, the V gene TRBV5-1; 9 positions match TRBD1. Germline CDR1 SGHRS, CDR2 YFSETQ. Losses at the gene ends were 5 bases for V and 10 bases for J; bases not matched to a gene: 10. The CDR3 spans 13 residues. The CDR3 region has the DNA TGCGCCAGCAGGTCCGGGACAGGGTATAACCAGTACTTC. Translating it yields CASRSGTGYNQYF.

The rearrangement links TRBV21-1 to TRBJ2-5; the tabulated D call, TRBD1, remains unverified against the DNA. TRBV21-1 is a pseudogene segment. There are 16 residues in the CDR3. The CDR3, as DNA: TGTGCCAGCAACGATCCCGGGACAACCGTTCAAGAGACCCAGTACTTC. Protein product: CASNDPGTTVQETQYF.

This clone is a singleton in its sample. J is TRBJ1-2 and V is TRBV9, with a possible D match to TRBD1 (5 bases). Germline V gives CDR1 SGDLS, CDR2 YYNGEE. Deletions cut 4 bases from V and 4 bases from J, with 14 bases between. This CDR3 region has 14 residues. In DNA form, the CDR3 reads TGTGCCAGCAGCTACCCAAGACAGCTCTATGGCTACACCTTC. Translating gives CASSYPRQLYGYTF. The full variable domain, in which reference TRBV9 and TRBJ1-2 provide the parts outside the CDR3, is DSGVTQTPKHLITATGQRVTLRCSPRSGDLSVYWYQQSLDQGLQFLIQYYNGEERAKGNILERFSAQQFPDLHSELNLSSLELGDSALYFCASSYPRQLYGYTFGSGTRLTVV.